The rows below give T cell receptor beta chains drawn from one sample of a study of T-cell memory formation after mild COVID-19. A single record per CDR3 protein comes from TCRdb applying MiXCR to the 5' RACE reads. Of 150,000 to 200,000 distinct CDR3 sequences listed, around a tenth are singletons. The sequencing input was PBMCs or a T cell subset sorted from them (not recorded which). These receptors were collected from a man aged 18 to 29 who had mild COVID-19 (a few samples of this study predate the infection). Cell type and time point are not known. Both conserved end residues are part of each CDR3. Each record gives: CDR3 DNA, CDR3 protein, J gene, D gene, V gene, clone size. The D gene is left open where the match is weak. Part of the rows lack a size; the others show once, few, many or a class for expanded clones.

cdr3_nt: TGCGCCAGCAGAAGGGGAGATACGCAGTATTTT
cdr3_aa: CASRRGDTQYF
j_call: TRBJ2-3
d_call: NA
v_call: TRBV5-1
clone_size: few

cdr3_nt: TGTGCCAGCAGCTTAGGCGGGGGGGCGGTGAACATTCAGTACTTC
cdr3_aa: CASSLGGGAVNIQYF
j_call: TRBJ2-4
d_call: TRBD2
v_call: TRBV11-1
clone_size: few

cdr3_nt: TGCGCCAGCAGCTTGGTACCAGGGGATAGGGAGACCCAGTACTTC
cdr3_aa: CASSLVPGDRETQYF
j_call: TRBJ2-5
d_call: NA
v_call: TRBV5-1
clone_size: NA

cdr3_nt: TGTGCCAGCAGTGCCCCCGGGACTAGTTTCACCGGGGAGCTGTTTTTT
cdr3_aa: CASSAPGTSFTGELFF
j_call: TRBJ2-2
d_call: TRBD2
v_call: TRBV6-6
clone_size: NA

cdr3_nt: TGTGCCAGCAGCAAGTTAGCGGGCTACAATGAGCAGTTCTTC
cdr3_aa: CASSKLAGYNEQFF
j_call: TRBJ2-1
d_call: TRBD2
v_call: TRBV6-5
clone_size: NA

cdr3_nt: TGTGCCAGCAGTCCCCGGGCCTTCACCGGGGAGCTGTTTTTT
cdr3_aa: CASSPRAFTGELFF
j_call: TRBJ2-2
d_call: NA
v_call: TRBV12-3/TRBV12-4
clone_size: few

cdr3_nt: TGCAGTGCGGGGACTAGCGTCCGGTGGTTC
cdr3_aa: CSAGTSVRWF
j_call: TRBJ2-1
d_call: TRBD2
v_call: TRBV20-1
clone_size: few

cdr3_nt: TGTGCCAGCAGCTCGACAGCGTTAGGATATGGCTACACCTTC
cdr3_aa: CASSSTALGYGYTF
j_call: TRBJ1-2
d_call: NA
v_call: TRBV7-9
clone_size: NA

cdr3_nt: TGTGCCAGCATCATAACAGGGGCCCGCTCCAATGAGCAGTTCTTC
cdr3_aa: CASIITGARSNEQFF
j_call: TRBJ2-1
d_call: TRBD1
v_call: TRBV12-3/TRBV12-4
clone_size: few

cdr3_nt: TGTGCCAGCAGCTGGTCCGGCGGGGCGGTGGGTACGCAGTATTTT
cdr3_aa: CASSWSGGAVGTQYF
j_call: TRBJ2-3
d_call: NA
v_call: TRBV7-2
clone_size: few

cdr3_nt: TGTGCCAGTAGTATCAATCGCCCGTGGACTGAAGCTTTCTTT
cdr3_aa: CASSINRPWTEAFF
j_call: TRBJ1-1
d_call: NA
v_call: TRBV19
clone_size: few

cdr3_nt: TGTGCCAGCAGTCCTCAGACAGCCTTACGTGAGACCCAGTACTTC
cdr3_aa: CASSPQTALRETQYF
j_call: TRBJ2-5
d_call: NA
v_call: TRBV12-3/TRBV12-4
clone_size: NA

cdr3_nt: TGTGCCAGCAGCACGGGACAGGGGCCCGGCACAGATACGCAGTATTTT
cdr3_aa: CASSTGQGPGTDTQYF
j_call: TRBJ2-3
d_call: TRBD1
v_call: TRBV28
clone_size: NA

cdr3_nt: TGTGCCAGCGGCCCGGGACTAGCGAAACAAGAGACCCAGTACTTC
cdr3_aa: CASGPGLAKQETQYF
j_call: TRBJ2-5
d_call: TRBD2
v_call: TRBV11-2
clone_size: few

cdr3_nt: TGTGCCAGCGTCAGAGGAAGGGGACAGGACCTCACAGATACGCAGTATTTT
cdr3_aa: CASVRGRGQDLTDTQYF
j_call: TRBJ2-3
d_call: TRBD1
v_call: TRBV5-6
clone_size: few

cdr3_nt: TGCGCCAGCAGCCCACGGACAGGATTAAATTCACCCCTCCACTTT
cdr3_aa: CASSPRTGLNSPLHF
j_call: TRBJ1-6
d_call: TRBD1
v_call: TRBV5-1
clone_size: NA

cdr3_nt: TGCGCCAGCAGCTCCCCGACTAGCGGTGACGAGCAGTACTTC
cdr3_aa: CASSSPTSGDEQYF
j_call: TRBJ2-7
d_call: TRBD2
v_call: TRBV5-1
clone_size: NA

cdr3_nt: TGTGCCAGCAGCAACAGGGGGCCGAACTATGGCTACACCTTC
cdr3_aa: CASSNRGPNYGYTF
j_call: TRBJ1-2
d_call: TRBD1
v_call: TRBV27
clone_size: few

cdr3_nt: TGTGCCAGCAGCTTATCACAATCAGGAGATACGCAGTATTTT
cdr3_aa: CASSLSQSGDTQYF
j_call: TRBJ2-3
d_call: NA
v_call: TRBV7-9
clone_size: few

cdr3_nt: TGCAGCGTTGAAGATCGCCCAGGGGGCTACTATGGCTACACCTTC
cdr3_aa: CSVEDRPGGYYGYTF
j_call: TRBJ1-2
d_call: TRBD1
v_call: TRBV29-1
clone_size: few

cdr3_nt: TGCGCCAGCAGTTTCGACAGGGATCAGCCCCAGCATTTT
cdr3_aa: CASSFDRDQPQHF
j_call: TRBJ1-5
d_call: TRBD1
v_call: TRBV5-1
clone_size: many

cdr3_nt: TGTGCCAGCAGCGCAAGGGACAGGGGGTACAATGAGCAGTTCTTC
cdr3_aa: CASSARDRGYNEQFF
j_call: TRBJ2-1
d_call: TRBD1
v_call: TRBV7-9
clone_size: few

cdr3_nt: TGTGCCAGCAGCTTATGGCAAAATGAAAAACTGTTTTTT
cdr3_aa: CASSLWQNEKLFF
j_call: TRBJ1-4
d_call: NA
v_call: TRBV7-9
clone_size: many

cdr3_nt: TGTGCCAGCAGGGACACGGGGAACACCGGGGAGCTGTTTTTT
cdr3_aa: CASRDTGNTGELFF
j_call: TRBJ2-2
d_call: NA
v_call: TRBV6-5
clone_size: few

cdr3_nt: TGCAGCGTTGAAGATCCCGCAGTCCACGAGCAGTACTTC
cdr3_aa: CSVEDPAVHEQYF
j_call: TRBJ2-7
d_call: NA
v_call: TRBV29-1
clone_size: many

cdr3_nt: TGTGCCAGCAGCTTAGTGCGAGCGTCAGGGTCTGAAGCTTTCTTT
cdr3_aa: CASSLVRASGSEAFF
j_call: TRBJ1-1
d_call: NA
v_call: TRBV7-2
clone_size: few

cdr3_nt: TGCAGTGCTAGAGGGGGACTGGGGCAGTTCTTC
cdr3_aa: CSARGGLGQFF
j_call: TRBJ2-1
d_call: NA
v_call: TRBV20-1
clone_size: many

cdr3_nt: TGTGCCATCAGTGACGCAGGGGCTGGAAACACCATATATTTT
cdr3_aa: CAISDAGAGNTIYF
j_call: TRBJ1-3
d_call: NA
v_call: TRBV10-3
clone_size: few

cdr3_nt: TGTGCCAGCAGCCAAGAAGCCGGGACAGGGGTCAAGGATGAGCAGTTCTTC
cdr3_aa: CASSQEAGTGVKDEQFF
j_call: TRBJ2-1
d_call: TRBD1
v_call: TRBV4-2
clone_size: few

cdr3_nt: TGTGCCAGCAGCCGTCTCGGGACAGGGCCCACCACAGATACGCAGTATTTT
cdr3_aa: CASSRLGTGPTTDTQYF
j_call: TRBJ2-3
d_call: TRBD1
v_call: TRBV11-2
clone_size: NA

cdr3_nt: TGCGCCAGCAGCTTGGCCAGCAATCAGCCCCAGCATTTT
cdr3_aa: CASSLASNQPQHF
j_call: TRBJ1-5
d_call: NA
v_call: TRBV5-1
clone_size: few

cdr3_nt: TGTGCCAGCCGGACTAGCGGGGGAAAAGAGACCCAGTACTTC
cdr3_aa: CASRTSGGKETQYF
j_call: TRBJ2-5
d_call: TRBD2
v_call: TRBV7-9
clone_size: NA

cdr3_nt: TGTGCCAGCAGCTTAAGGGATGTCGAGACCCAGTACTTC
cdr3_aa: CASSLRDVETQYF
j_call: TRBJ2-5
d_call: NA
v_call: TRBV7-6
clone_size: many

cdr3_nt: TGTGCCATCAGTGAGTCGGAGGGGGCGAACTCTGGGGCCAACGTCCTGACTTTC
cdr3_aa: CAISESEGANSGANVLTF
j_call: TRBJ2-6
d_call: NA
v_call: TRBV10-3
clone_size: few

cdr3_nt: TGCGCCAGCAGCCAAGACGTGGGTTCGGGGCAGCCCCAGCATTTT
cdr3_aa: CASSQDVGSGQPQHF
j_call: TRBJ1-5
d_call: NA
v_call: TRBV4-3
clone_size: many

cdr3_nt: TGCAGTGCTCCCGGTCGAGCGGGGGGATACAATGAGCAGTTCTTC
cdr3_aa: CSAPGRAGGYNEQFF
j_call: TRBJ2-1
d_call: TRBD2
v_call: TRBV20-1
clone_size: NA

cdr3_nt: TGTGCCAGCAGCTCCGGGGCTTACACTGAAGCTTTCTTT
cdr3_aa: CASSSGAYTEAFF
j_call: TRBJ1-1
d_call: NA
v_call: TRBV28
clone_size: NA

cdr3_nt: TGCGCCAGCAGCCAAGGCCCAGGCAGGAGATACACCGGGGAGCTGTTTTTT
cdr3_aa: CASSQGPGRRYTGELFF
j_call: TRBJ2-2
d_call: NA
v_call: TRBV4-1
clone_size: NA

cdr3_nt: TGTGCCAGCAGCGTCGCCCCAGGGGAATCCTATAATTCACCCCTCCACTTT
cdr3_aa: CASSVAPGESYNSPLHF
j_call: TRBJ1-6
d_call: NA
v_call: TRBV2
clone_size: NA

cdr3_nt: TGTGCCAGCAGGACGGGGTTGGGGCCAGGTCAGCCCCAGCATTTT
cdr3_aa: CASRTGLGPGQPQHF
j_call: TRBJ1-5
d_call: NA
v_call: TRBV12-3/TRBV12-4
clone_size: few

cdr3_nt: TGTGCCACCAGCAGAGATTCGGGGACAGTCAGTCAGCCCCAGCATTTT
cdr3_aa: CATSRDSGTVSQPQHF
j_call: TRBJ1-5
d_call: TRBD1
v_call: TRBV15
clone_size: NA

cdr3_nt: TGTGCCAGCTCAACCGGACAGGGAGAGAGCGCTTTCTTT
cdr3_aa: CASSTGQGESAFF
j_call: TRBJ1-1
d_call: TRBD1
v_call: TRBV18
clone_size: NA

cdr3_nt: TGTGCCAGCAGCTCCTGGGAGACCCAGTACTTC
cdr3_aa: CASSSWETQYF
j_call: TRBJ2-5
d_call: NA
v_call: TRBV7-2
clone_size: many

cdr3_nt: TGCAGCGTTGTAGCGCCTCTCTCAGATACGCAGTATTTT
cdr3_aa: CSVVAPLSDTQYF
j_call: TRBJ2-3
d_call: NA
v_call: TRBV29-1
clone_size: NA

cdr3_nt: TGTGCCAGCAGTTTCGAGGGAGCATTGAACACTGAAGCTTTCTTT
cdr3_aa: CASSFEGALNTEAFF
j_call: TRBJ1-1
d_call: NA
v_call: TRBV6-2/TRBV6-3
clone_size: NA

cdr3_nt: TGCGCCAGCAGCTTGGGCGCTAGCGGTATCACAGATACGCAGTATTTT
cdr3_aa: CASSLGASGITDTQYF
j_call: TRBJ2-3
d_call: TRBD2
v_call: TRBV5-1
clone_size: NA

cdr3_nt: TGTGCCAGCAGCCAAGAGGCTTTCCGAGCTTTCTTT
cdr3_aa: CASSQEAFRAFF
j_call: TRBJ1-1
d_call: NA
v_call: TRBV12-3/TRBV12-4
clone_size: few

cdr3_nt: TGTGCCAGCAGCGCAGCAGGGGACGGCGGGATCTATGGCTACACCTTC
cdr3_aa: CASSAAGDGGIYGYTF
j_call: TRBJ1-2
d_call: NA
v_call: TRBV11-2
clone_size: many

cdr3_nt: TGTGCCAGCAGCACACCGGGACAGGCTCCTGGAAACACCATATATTTT
cdr3_aa: CASSTPGQAPGNTIYF
j_call: TRBJ1-3
d_call: TRBD1
v_call: TRBV9
clone_size: NA

cdr3_nt: TGCAGTGCTAGTCCCCGGGGGGCTACTTGGGAGACCCAGTACTTC
cdr3_aa: CSASPRGATWETQYF
j_call: TRBJ2-5
d_call: NA
v_call: TRBV20-1
clone_size: many

cdr3_nt: TGTGCCAGCAGTGACCCCGGGGACAGGACAACAGATACGCAGTATTTT
cdr3_aa: CASSDPGDRTTDTQYF
j_call: TRBJ2-3
d_call: TRBD1
v_call: TRBV2
clone_size: NA

cdr3_nt: TGCGCCAGCAGTGACGGGGGTTTCGCTGAAGCTTTCTTT
cdr3_aa: CASSDGGFAEAFF
j_call: TRBJ1-1
d_call: NA
v_call: TRBV10-1
clone_size: NA

cdr3_nt: TGTGCCCGCCCGGGCGAATTCAATGAGCAGTTCTTC
cdr3_aa: CARPGEFNEQFF
j_call: TRBJ2-1
d_call: NA
v_call: TRBV5-6
clone_size: NA

cdr3_nt: TGCGCCAGCAGCCGGGGACTAGCGGCAGATACGCAGTATTTT
cdr3_aa: CASSRGLAADTQYF
j_call: TRBJ2-3
d_call: TRBD2
v_call: TRBV5-1
clone_size: many

cdr3_nt: TGTGCCAGCAGCGTAGATTACAGGCGGGAGGAGACCCAGTACTTC
cdr3_aa: CASSVDYRREETQYF
j_call: TRBJ2-5
d_call: TRBD2
v_call: TRBV9
clone_size: few